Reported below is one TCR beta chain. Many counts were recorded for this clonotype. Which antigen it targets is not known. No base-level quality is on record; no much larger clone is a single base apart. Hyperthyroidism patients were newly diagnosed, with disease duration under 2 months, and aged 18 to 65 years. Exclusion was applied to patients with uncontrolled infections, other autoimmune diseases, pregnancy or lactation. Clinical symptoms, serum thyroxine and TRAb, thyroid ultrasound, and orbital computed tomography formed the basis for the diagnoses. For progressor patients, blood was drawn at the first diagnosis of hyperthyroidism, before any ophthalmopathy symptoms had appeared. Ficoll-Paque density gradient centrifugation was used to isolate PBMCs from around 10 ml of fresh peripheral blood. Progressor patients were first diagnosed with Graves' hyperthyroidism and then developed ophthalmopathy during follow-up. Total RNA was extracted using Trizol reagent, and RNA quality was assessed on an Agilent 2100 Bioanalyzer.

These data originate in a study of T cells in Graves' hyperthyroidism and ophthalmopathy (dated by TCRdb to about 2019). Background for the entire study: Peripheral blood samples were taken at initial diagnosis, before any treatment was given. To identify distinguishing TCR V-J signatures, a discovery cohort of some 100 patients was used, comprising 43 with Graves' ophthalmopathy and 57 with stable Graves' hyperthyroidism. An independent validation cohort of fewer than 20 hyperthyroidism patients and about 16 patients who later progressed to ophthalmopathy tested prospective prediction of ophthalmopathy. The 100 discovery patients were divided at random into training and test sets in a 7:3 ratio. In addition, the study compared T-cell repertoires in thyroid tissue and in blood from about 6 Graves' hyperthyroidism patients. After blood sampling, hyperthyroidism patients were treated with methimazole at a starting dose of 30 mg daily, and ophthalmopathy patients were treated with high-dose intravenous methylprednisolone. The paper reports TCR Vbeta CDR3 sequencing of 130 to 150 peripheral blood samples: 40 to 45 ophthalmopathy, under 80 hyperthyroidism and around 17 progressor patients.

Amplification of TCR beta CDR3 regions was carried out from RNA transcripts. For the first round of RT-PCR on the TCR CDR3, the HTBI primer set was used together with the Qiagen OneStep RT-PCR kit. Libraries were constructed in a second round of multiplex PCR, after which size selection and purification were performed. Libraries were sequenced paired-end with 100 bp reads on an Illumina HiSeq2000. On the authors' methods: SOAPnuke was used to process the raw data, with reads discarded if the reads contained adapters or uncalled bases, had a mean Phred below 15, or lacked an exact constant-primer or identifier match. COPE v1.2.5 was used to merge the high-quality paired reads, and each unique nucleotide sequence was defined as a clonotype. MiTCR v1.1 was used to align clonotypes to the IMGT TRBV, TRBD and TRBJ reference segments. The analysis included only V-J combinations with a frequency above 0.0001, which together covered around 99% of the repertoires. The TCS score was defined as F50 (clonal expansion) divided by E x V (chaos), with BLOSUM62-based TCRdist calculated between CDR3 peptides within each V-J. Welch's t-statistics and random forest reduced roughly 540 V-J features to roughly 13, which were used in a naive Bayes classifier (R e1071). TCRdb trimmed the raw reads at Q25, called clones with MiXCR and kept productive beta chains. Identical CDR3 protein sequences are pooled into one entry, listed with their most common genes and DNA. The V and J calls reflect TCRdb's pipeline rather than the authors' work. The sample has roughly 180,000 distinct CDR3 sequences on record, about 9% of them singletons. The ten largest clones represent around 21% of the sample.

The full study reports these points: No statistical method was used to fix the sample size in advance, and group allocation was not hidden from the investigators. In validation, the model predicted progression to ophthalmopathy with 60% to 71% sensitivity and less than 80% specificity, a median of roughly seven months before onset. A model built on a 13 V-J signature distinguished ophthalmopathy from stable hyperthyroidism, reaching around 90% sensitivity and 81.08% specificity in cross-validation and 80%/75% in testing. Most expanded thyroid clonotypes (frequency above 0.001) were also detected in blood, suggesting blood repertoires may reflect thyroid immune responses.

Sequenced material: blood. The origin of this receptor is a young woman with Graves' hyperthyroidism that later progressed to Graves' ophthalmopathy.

The nucleotide sequence is TGCGCCAGCAGTGGGGAAAGGGAGTACACTGAAGCTTTCTTT. It translates as CASSGEREYTEAFF. This sequence uses TRBV10-2 and TRBJ1-1, with the D segment identity uncertain. The CDR3 has 14 amino acids, counting the end cysteine and phenylalanine. Only the CDR3 DNA is retained, 42 bases long and in frame from the first base. The germline V gene gives CDR1 as WSHSY and CDR2 as SAAADI. The junction carries 12 bases between V and J, which are trimmed by 4 bases and 3 bases respectively.